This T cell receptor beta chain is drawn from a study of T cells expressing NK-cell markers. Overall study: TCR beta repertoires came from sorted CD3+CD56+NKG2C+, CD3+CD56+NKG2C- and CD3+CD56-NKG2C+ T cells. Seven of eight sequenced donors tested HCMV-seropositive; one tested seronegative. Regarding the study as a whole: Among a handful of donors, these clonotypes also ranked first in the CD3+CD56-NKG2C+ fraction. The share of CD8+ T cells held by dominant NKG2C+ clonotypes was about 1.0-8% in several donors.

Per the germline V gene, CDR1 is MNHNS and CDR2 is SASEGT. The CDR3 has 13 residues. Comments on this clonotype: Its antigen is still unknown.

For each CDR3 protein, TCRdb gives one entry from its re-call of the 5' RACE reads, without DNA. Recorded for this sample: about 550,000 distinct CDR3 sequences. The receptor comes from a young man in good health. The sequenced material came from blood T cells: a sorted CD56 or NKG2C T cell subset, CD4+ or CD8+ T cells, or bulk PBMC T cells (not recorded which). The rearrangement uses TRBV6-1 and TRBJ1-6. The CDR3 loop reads CASRDDYNSPLHF.